This paragraph covers one T cell receptor beta chain sequence. What it binds is unknown. This entry belongs to a study of T cells in localized non-small cell lung cancer. Study results and limitations: The study linked higher blood T cell density to longer overall survival.

This CDR3 has 15 amino acids. With V trimmed by 4 bases and J by 2 bases, 2 bases remained unmatched. Germline values: CDR1 SNHLY, CDR2 FYNNEI. TCRdb keeps only in-frame clones here, not all; method: immunoSEQ multiplex PCR. Of around 130,000 clones in the sample, 70% to 90% were seen once. Sequenced material: peripheral blood, taken before any cancer treatment. The V gene is TRBV2, the J gene TRBJ2-5; 12 bases are a match to TRBD2. The receptor's source is an older female donor with stage I lung adenocarcinoma. This CDR3 reads CASSGLAGGQETQYF. CDR3 nucleotides: TGTGCCAGCAGTGGTCTAGCGGGAGGGCAAGAGACCCAGTACTTC.